The next 12 T cell receptor beta chains were all read from a single sample in a study of STAT5B mutations in CD4+ large granular lymphocyte leukemia. The repertoire was sequenced with immunoSEQ multiplex PCR; TCRdb's copy has only in-frame clones and lacks some. The sample contains tens of thousands of clones, 60% to 75% of which appear only once. The sample was CD4+ T cells from blood buffy coats. The receptors stem from a human donor in good health.

This chain's CDR3 is CSAGPFDTQYF. The CDR3 DNA sequence: TGCAGTGCTGGGCCGTTCGATACGCAGTATTTT. This sequence joins TRBV20-1 and TRBJ2-3; D is unclear. In germline, CDR1 is DFQATT, CDR2 SNEGSKA (reference sequence). There are 11 residues in the CDR3. The V end was cut by 5 bases, the J end by 6 bases, with 9 bases between.

The rearrangement links TRBV7-9 to TRBJ1-4, with no clear D. The CDR3 spans 15 residues. The germline V and J ends were trimmed by 2 bases and 1 base, with 8 bases remaining between them. The germline CDR1 and CDR2 sequences are SEHNR and FQNEAQ (reference sequence). The DNA for the CDR3 is TGTGCCAGCAGCTTAAGAGCCCAAACTAATGAAAAACTGTTTTTT. It encodes CASSLRAQTNEKLFF.

This rearrangement joins TRBV5-1 to TRBJ2-2, with 7 positions matching TRBD1. J lost 7 bases, V lost 4 bases, and 7 bases had no gene match. The CDR3 loop spans 14 amino acids. Germline lookup yields CDR1 SGHRS and CDR2 YFSETQ. CDR3 amino acids: CASSPGQSGGELFF. CDR3 in DNA: TGCGCCAGCAGCCCGGGACAGAGTGGCGGGGAGCTGTTTTTT.

This sequence joins TRBV11-2 and TRBJ2-3, with 9 bases lining up with TRBD2. CDR3 length equals 17 residues. Germline CDR1 reads SGHAT; CDR2 reads FQNNGV. V lost 3 bases to trimming and J lost 2 bases; unmatched junction nucleotides: 9. The CDR3: CASSFTSGTSSTDTQYF. The CDR3 DNA reads TGTGCCAGCAGCTTTACCTCCGGGACTAGCTCCACAGATACGCAGTATTTT.

The rearrangement uses TRBV7-9 and TRBJ2-2; no firm D call. The germline CDR1 and CDR2 sequences are SEHNR and FQNEAQ (reference sequence). The CDR3 spans 14 residues. V dropped 6 bases and J dropped 1 base, with 9 bases sitting between them. The CDR3 loop reads CASRFGGNTGELFF. As DNA, the CDR3 is TGTGCCAGCAGATTTGGCGGGAACACCGGGGAGCTGTTTTTT.

The V call is TRBV6-1, the J call TRBJ2-1; TRBD1 matches 12 bases. V shed 8 bases and J 8 bases; nucleotides not matched to a gene: 10. The CDR3 covers 15 residues. The V gene's germline CDR1 is MNHNS and CDR2 SASEGT. DNA of the CDR3: TGTGCCAGCCGAACGGGGACAGGGGGCCTGTATGAGCAGTTCTTC. Encoded protein: CASRTGTGGLYEQFF.

The chain links TRBV30 to TRBJ1-3; D is possibly TRBD1 (6 bases). Germline assignment: CDR1 GTSNPN and CDR2 SVGIG (reference sequence). Between the trimmed V and J ends, which lost 2 bases and 0 bases, there was a span of 8 bases. The CDR3 has 14 amino acids. Here the CDR3 reads CAWSRGFSGNTIYF. The CDR3 coding sequence is TGTGCCTGGAGTAGGGGGTTCTCTGGAAACACCATATATTTT.

The chain joins TRBV2 to TRBJ1-5; 8 bases agree with TRBD1. The CDR3 has 14 amino acids. V shed 6 bases, J shed 7 bases, and the junction held 8 bases outside the gene matches. Germline lookup yields CDR1 SNHLY and CDR2 FYNNEI. CDR3 sequence (DNA): TGTGCCAGCAGAGGAACGACAGGGGTACAGCCCCAGCATTTT. Encoded protein: CASRGTTGVQPQHF.

This clone was recorded a few times. CDR3 amino acids: CASSLVTGELFF. The CDR3 DNA reads as TGTGCCAGCAGCTTAGTGACCGGGGAGCTGTTTTTT. The chain is built from TRBV7-2 and TRBJ2-2, with unresolved D. Germline CDR1 reads SGHTA; CDR2 reads FQGNSA. The V and J ends lost 1 base and 5 bases respectively, with 2 bases between them. CDR3 length: 12 amino acids.

This chain uses TRBV19 with TRBJ1-2; D is unclear. The germline gives CDR1 LNHDA, CDR2 SQIVND (reference sequence). The germline V and J ends were trimmed by 2 bases and 4 bases, with 8 bases remaining between them. CDR3 length: 13 amino acids. CDR3 in amino acids: CASSIWAAYGYTF. The CDR3 coding sequence is TGTGCCAGTAGTATATGGGCAGCCTATGGCTACACCTTC.

The chain joins TRBV18 to TRBJ1-2; tentative D call: TRBD1 (5 bases). CDR3 size: 14 residues. Germline CDR1 KGHSH, CDR2 LQKENI. Trimming stripped 3 bases from V and 4 bases from J, with 12 bases between. CDR3 nucleotide sequence: TGTGCCAGCTCACCGGCGGGGCAGTTCTATGGCTACACCTTC. Translation: CASSPAGQFYGYTF.

The chain combines TRBV5-4 with TRBJ2-7; 8 nucleotides line up with TRBD1. Germline V lookup: CDR1 SGHNT, CDR2 YYREEE (reference sequence). The CDR3 runs to 15 residues. V lost 0 bases to trimming and J lost 2 bases; unmatched junction nucleotides: 4. CDR3 DNA sequence: TGTGCCAGCAGCTTGGGGGGGACAGGAACCTACGAGCAGTACTTC. Translating gives CASSLGGTGTYEQYF.